One T cell receptor beta chain is described in this entry. Original processing notes: It was from reference gene primer amplification that nucleated cell counts were estimated. TCRdb's table, derived via immunoSEQ multiplex PCR, lists solely in-frame clones and lacks some. The V and J calls and clone size were taken over from that table, and D and trimming were inferred from the DNA. The sample lists some 300,000 clones, about 85% seen once, with approximately 3.8% in the top ten. The germline V gene encodes CDR1 SNHLY and CDR2 FYNNEI. The J segment lost 10 bases and the V segment lost 4 bases, leaving 9 bases of the junction unmatched. This CDR3 region has 15 residues. The sample is drawn from a study of blood T cell repertoires in COVID-19. Study context: Samples representing acute and convalescent COVID-19 were sourced from the United States, Italy and Spain. PBMCs, B-cell-depleted T cells, or T cells were the source of the cDNA or gDNA that made up the material.

The V and J genes are TRBV2 and TRBJ2-1; 11 nucleotides line up with TRBD2. Sequences were obtained from peripheral blood. The TCR was taken from a woman in her fifties or sixties with active or convalescent COVID-19. CDR3 nucleotides: TGTGCCAGCAGTGGTTCACTAGCGGGAGTTTCGGAGCAGTTCTTC. It is translated as CASSGSLAGVSEQFF.